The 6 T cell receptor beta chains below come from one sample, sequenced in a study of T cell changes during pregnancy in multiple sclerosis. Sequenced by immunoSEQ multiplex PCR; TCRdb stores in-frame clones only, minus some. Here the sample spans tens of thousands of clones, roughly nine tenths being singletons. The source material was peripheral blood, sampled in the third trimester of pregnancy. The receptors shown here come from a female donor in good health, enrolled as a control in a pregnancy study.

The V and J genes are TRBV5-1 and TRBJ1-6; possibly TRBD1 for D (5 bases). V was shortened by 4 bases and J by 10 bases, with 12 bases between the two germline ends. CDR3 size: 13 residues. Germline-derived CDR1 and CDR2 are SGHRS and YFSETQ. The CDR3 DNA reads TGCGCCAGCAGCCTGTCGGGGGTGTCACCCCTCCACTTT. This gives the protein CASSLSGVSPLHF.

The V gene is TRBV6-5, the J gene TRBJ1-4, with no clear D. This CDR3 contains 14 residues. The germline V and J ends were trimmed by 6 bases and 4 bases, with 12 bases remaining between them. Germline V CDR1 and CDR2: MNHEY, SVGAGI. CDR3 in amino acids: CASSINPYNEKLFF. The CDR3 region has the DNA TGTGCCAGCAGCATAAACCCCTATAATGAAAAACTGTTTTTT.

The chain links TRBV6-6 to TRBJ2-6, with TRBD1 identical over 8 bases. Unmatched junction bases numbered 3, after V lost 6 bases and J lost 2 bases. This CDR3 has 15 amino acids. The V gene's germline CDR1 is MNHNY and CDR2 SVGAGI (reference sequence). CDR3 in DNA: TGTGCCAGCAGGGCGACAGGGGCTGGGGCCAACGTCCTGACTTTC. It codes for CASRATGAGANVLTF.

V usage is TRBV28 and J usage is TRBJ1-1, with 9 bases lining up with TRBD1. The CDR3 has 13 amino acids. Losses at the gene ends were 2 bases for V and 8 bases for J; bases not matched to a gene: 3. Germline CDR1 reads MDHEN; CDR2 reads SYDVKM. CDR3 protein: CASSLEGTGEAFF. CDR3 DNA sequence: TGTGCCAGCAGTTTAGAGGGGACAGGGGAAGCTTTCTTT.

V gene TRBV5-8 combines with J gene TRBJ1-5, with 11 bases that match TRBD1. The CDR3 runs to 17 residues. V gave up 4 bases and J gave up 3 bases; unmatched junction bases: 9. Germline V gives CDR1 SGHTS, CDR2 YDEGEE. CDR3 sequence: CASSIGTGGVANQPQHF. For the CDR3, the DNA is TGTGCCAGCAGCATAGGGACAGGGGGTGTAGCCAATCAGCCCCAGCATTTT.

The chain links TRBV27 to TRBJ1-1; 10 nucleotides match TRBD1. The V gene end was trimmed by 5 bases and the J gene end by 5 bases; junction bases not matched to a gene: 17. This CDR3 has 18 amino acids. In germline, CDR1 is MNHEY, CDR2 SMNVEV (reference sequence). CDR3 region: CASSPQRQGAHRFTEAFF. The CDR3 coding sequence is TGTGCCAGCAGTCCACAACGACAGGGGGCGCATCGGTTTACTGAAGCTTTCTTT.